The 12 T cell receptor beta chains reported below all come from one sample, sequenced in a study of T cell responses to AZD1222 COVID-19 vaccine. TCRdb's copy holds only in-frame clones and misses some; the assay was immunoSEQ multiplex PCR. This sample has approximately 150,000 clones, with approximately 91% found just once. The input for sequencing was peripheral blood, taken 28 days after the second AZD1222 dose. The receptors were sampled from an adult who received the AZD1222 COVID-19 vaccine.

This clone appeared a few times. CDR3 DNA sequence: TGTGCCAGCAGCCCGGGGCGGACGAACACCGGGGAGCTGTTTTTT. Translation gives CASSPGRTNTGELFF. V and J are TRBV5-4 and TRBJ2-2, with D perhaps matching TRBD1 or TRBD2 (5 bases each). Germline assignment: CDR1 SGHNT and CDR2 YYREEE (reference sequence). The CDR3 spans 15 residues. Trimming cost V 4 bases and J 0 bases, with 10 bases left between them.

The chain combines TRBV27 with TRBJ1-5; no clear D. The CDR3 has 13 residues. From germline, CDR1 is MNHEY and CDR2 SMNVEV (reference sequence). V lost 2 bases and J 7 bases, leaving 9 bases between the germline ends. This chain's CDR3 is CASSLNWEQPQHF. CDR3 nucleotides: TGTGCCAGCAGTTTAAATTGGGAACAGCCCCAGCATTTT.

The chain employs TRBV10-1 and TRBJ2-7; D not certain. The ends were cut back, 6 bases at V and 0 bases at J, with 9 bases in the middle. Germline V gene sequence: CDR1 WNHNN, CDR2 SYGVQD (reference sequence). CDR3 length equals 13 residues. The CDR3 spells CASRAGSSYEQYF. The CDR3 region has the DNA TGCGCCAGCAGAGCAGGTAGCTCCTACGAGCAGTACTTC.

The chain joins TRBV6-5 to TRBJ1-2, with D perhaps TRBD1 (6 bases). Trimming shortened V by 7 bases and J by 4 bases, and 7 bases separated the two germline ends. CDR3 length: 11 residues. Germline lookup yields CDR1 MNHEY and CDR2 SVGAGI. CDR3 nucleotide sequence: TGTGCCAGCAAGGGGGTCTATGGCTACACCTTC. Translation: CASKGVYGYTF.

V and J are TRBV2 and TRBJ2-2, with 8 bases fitting TRBD1. The ends lost 7 bases at V and 3 bases at J; junction bases unmatched: 7. This CDR3 is 15 amino acids long. In germline, CDR1 is SNHLY, CDR2 FYNNEI. The CDR3 is CASKMQGADTGELFF. DNA for the CDR3: TGTGCCAGCAAAATGCAGGGGGCAGACACCGGGGAGCTGTTTTTT.

This rearrangement joins TRBV6-5 to TRBJ2-5, with a possible D match to TRBD1 (6 bases). Trimming took 5 bases from V and 5 from J, leaving 18 bases between them. There are 15 residues in the CDR3. Germline-derived CDR1 and CDR2 are MNHEY and SVGAGI. CDR3 DNA sequence: TGTGCCAGCAGTCCTTCTGGGGGCTTCTTGGAGACCCAGTACTTC. Translating it yields CASSPSGGFLETQYF.

The chain links TRBV19 to TRBJ1-5; 9 bases align to TRBD1. The CDR3 contains 16 residues. From germline, CDR1 is LNHDA and CDR2 SQIVND (reference sequence). The trim removed 7 bases at V and 1 base at J, leaving 8 bases unmatched. The CDR3 reads CASTITDRGSNQPQHF. The CDR3 bases are TGTGCCAGTACCATTACGGACAGGGGAAGCAATCAGCCCCAGCATTTT.

The chain is built from TRBV5-5 and TRBJ1-5; D not certain. V gave up 2 bases and J gave up 3 bases, with 15 bases separating them. Germline V gives CDR1 SGHKS, CDR2 YYEKEE (reference sequence). The CDR3 extends over 16 amino acids. In DNA, the CDR3 is TGTGCCAGCAGCTTCCGTGTAGGGCCGAACAATCAGCCCCAGCATTTT. Translated, it gives CASSFRVGPNNQPQHF.

The V gene is TRBV5-1, the J gene TRBJ1-3; D possibly corresponds to TRBD1 (5 bases). CDR1 is SGHRS, CDR2 YFSETQ, per germline. Trimming shortened V by 5 bases and J by 0 bases, and 12 bases separated the two germline ends. The CDR3 is made up of 15 amino acids. The CDR3 protein is CASRVTDNSGNTIYF. CDR3 DNA sequence: TGCGCCAGCAGAGTAACGGACAACTCTGGAAACACCATATATTTT.

The V call is TRBV6-5, the J call TRBJ2-7, with D possibly called TRBD1 or TRBD2 (7 bases each). V lost 5 bases, J lost 5 bases, and 16 bases lay in between. Looked up from germline, CDR1 is MNHEY and CDR2 is SVGAGI. This CDR3 has 14 amino acids. The CDR3 loop reads CASSLRQGLNEQYF. The CDR3 nucleotides read TGTGCCAGCAGTCTTCGACAGGGACTAAACGAGCAGTACTTC.

This clone was found once. The CDR3 sequence is CASRAEITDTQYF. Here the CDR3 DNA reads TGCGCCAGCCGGGCGGAAATCACAGATACGCAGTATTTT. The chain has TRBV5-1 and TRBJ2-3; D uncertain. The CDR3 has 13 amino acids. Trimming stripped 7 bases from V and 2 bases from J, with 11 bases between. The germline V gene has CDR1 SGHRS and CDR2 YFSETQ. The whole variable domain, filled in from reference TRBV5-1 and TRBJ2-3, reads KAGVTQTPRYLIKTRGQQVTLSCSPISGHRSVSWYQQTPGQGLQFLFEYFSETQRNKGNFPGRFSGRQFSNSRSEMNVSTLELGDSALYLCASRAEITDTQYFGPGTRLTVL.

V gene TRBV12-3 or TRBV12-4 combines with J gene TRBJ1-2, with TRBD1 as a possible D gene (5 bases). This CDR3 has 13 amino acids. With 8 bases removed from V and 4 bases from J, the gap between germline ends came to 14 bases. CDR3 protein: CASGGNFSYGYTF. The CDR3 region has the DNA TGTGCCAGCGGGGGGAATTTCAGCTATGGCTACACCTTC.